The 3 T cell receptor beta chains below were found in one sample sequenced in a study of T cell responses to AZD1222 COVID-19 vaccine. The data were produced by immunoSEQ multiplex PCR, yet TCRdb's version contains in-frame clones alone and is incomplete. The data hold some 100,000 clones, with roughly 90% observed a single time. Sample: peripheral blood, taken on day 0 of AZD1222 vaccination. The receptors originated from an adult in good health.

This clone was seen a single time. The rearrangement links TRBV6-5 to TRBJ1-6; 8 positions agree with TRBD1. The V segment lost 6 bases and the J segment 5 bases; nucleotides outside the gene matches: 3. The CDR3 runs to 14 residues. Germline-derived CDR1 and CDR2 are MNHEY and SVGAGI. CDR3 region: CASRPDRDNSPLHF. The CDR3 coding sequence is TGTGCCAGCAGACCGGACAGGGATAATTCACCCCTCCACTTT.

J is TRBJ1-3 and V is TRBV11-2, with D tentatively TRBD1 (5 bases). The CDR3 totals 15 residues. Germline V gene data show CDR1 as SGHAT and CDR2 as FQNNGV. The V and J ends lost 4 bases and 2 bases respectively, with 12 bases between them. CDR3: CASSSISGPGNTIYF. The CDR3, as DNA: TGTGCCAGCAGCTCTATATCGGGGCCTGGAAACACCATATATTTT.

This chain uses TRBV28 with TRBJ1-5; TRBD1 matches 12 bases. The germline gives CDR1 MDHEN, CDR2 SYDVKM. After removal of 4 bases from V and 7 bases from J, the junction contained 5 bases not matched to a gene. The CDR3 totals 15 residues. The CDR3 sequence is CASSSGQGAWQPQHF. CDR3 DNA sequence: TGTGCCAGCAGTTCGGGACAGGGGGCATGGCAGCCCCAGCATTTT.